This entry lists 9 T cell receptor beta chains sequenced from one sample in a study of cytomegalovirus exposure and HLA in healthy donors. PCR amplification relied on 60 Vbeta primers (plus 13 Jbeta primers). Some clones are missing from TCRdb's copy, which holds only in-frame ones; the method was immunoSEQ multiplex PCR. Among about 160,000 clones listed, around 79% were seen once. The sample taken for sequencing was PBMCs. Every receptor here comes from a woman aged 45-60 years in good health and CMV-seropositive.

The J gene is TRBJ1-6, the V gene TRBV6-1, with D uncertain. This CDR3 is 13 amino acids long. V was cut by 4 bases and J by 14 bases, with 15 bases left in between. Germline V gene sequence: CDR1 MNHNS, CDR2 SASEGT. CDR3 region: CASSAEFGGSLHF. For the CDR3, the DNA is TGTGCCAGCAGTGCTGAGTTTGGAGGGTCCCTCCACTTT.

CDR3 in amino acids: CAIRAQARTDNYGYTF. DNA for the CDR3: TGTGCCATCAGGGCCCAAGCACGGACAGATAACTATGGCTACACCTTC. The genes are TRBV10-3 and TRBJ1-2; D perhaps matches TRBD1 (6 bases). The V end was cut by 6 bases, the J end by 1 base, with 18 bases between. CDR1 and CDR2 from the germline V gene are ENHRY and SYGVKD. There are 16 residues in the CDR3.

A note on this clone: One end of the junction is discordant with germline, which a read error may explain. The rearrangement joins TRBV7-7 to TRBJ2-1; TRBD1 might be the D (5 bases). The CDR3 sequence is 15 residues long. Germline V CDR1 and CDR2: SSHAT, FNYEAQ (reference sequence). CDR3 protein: CASSPTGPKSNEQFF. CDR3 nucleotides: TGTGCTAGCAGCCCAACAGGTCCTAAGAGCAATGAGCAGTTCTTC.

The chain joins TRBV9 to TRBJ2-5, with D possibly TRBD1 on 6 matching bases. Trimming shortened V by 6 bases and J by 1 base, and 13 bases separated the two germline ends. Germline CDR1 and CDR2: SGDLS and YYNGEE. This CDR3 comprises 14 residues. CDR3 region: CASNLQGTQETQYF. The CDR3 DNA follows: TGTGCCAGCAACCTACAGGGCACCCAAGAGACCCAGTACTTC.

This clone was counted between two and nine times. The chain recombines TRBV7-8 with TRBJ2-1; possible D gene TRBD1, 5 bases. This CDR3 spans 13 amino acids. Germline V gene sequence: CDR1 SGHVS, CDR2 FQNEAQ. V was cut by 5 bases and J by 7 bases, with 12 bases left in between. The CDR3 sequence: CASSEQGANEQFF. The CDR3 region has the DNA TGTGCCAGCAGCGAGCAGGGTGCAAATGAGCAGTTCTTC.

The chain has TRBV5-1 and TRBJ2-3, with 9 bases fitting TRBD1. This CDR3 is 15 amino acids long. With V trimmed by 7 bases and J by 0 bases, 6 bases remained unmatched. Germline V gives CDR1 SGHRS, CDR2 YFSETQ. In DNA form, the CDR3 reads TGCGCCAGCCACCGGGGGACAGGGAGCACAGATACGCAGTATTTT. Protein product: CASHRGTGSTDTQYF. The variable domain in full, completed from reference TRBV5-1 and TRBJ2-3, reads KAGVTQTPRYLIKTRGQQVTLSCSPISGHRSVSWYQQTPGQGLQFLFEYFSETQRNKGNFPGRFSGRQFSNSRSEMNVSTLELGDSALYLCASHRGTGSTDTQYFGPGTRLTVL.

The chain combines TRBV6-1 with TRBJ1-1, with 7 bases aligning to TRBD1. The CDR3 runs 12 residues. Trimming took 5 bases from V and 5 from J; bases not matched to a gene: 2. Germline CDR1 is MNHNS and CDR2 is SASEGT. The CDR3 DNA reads TGTGCCAGCAGTACGACAGGGACTGAAGCTTTCTTT. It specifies CASSTTGTEAFF.

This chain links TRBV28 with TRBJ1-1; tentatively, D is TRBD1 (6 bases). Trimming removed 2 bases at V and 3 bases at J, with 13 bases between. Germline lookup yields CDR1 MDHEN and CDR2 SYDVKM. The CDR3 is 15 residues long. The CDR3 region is CASSLASGVHTEAFF. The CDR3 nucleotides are TGTGCCAGCAGTTTAGCGTCAGGGGTGCACACTGAAGCTTTCTTT.

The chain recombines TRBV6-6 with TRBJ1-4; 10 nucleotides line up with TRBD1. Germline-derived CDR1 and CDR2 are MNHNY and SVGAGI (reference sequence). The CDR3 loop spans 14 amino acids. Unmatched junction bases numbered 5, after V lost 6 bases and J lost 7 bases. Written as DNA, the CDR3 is TGTGCCAGCAGGACCGGGACAGGGGTTGAAAAACTGTTTTTT. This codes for CASRTGTGVEKLFF.